Judged by abundance, the clone carrying this T cell receptor (beta chain) is medium-sized (0.01 to 0.1%). The antigen is not known. CDR3 length equals 14 residues. Looked up from germline, CDR1 is MNHEY and CDR2 is SVGAGI. Trimming stripped 6 bases from V and 1 base from J, with 9 bases between. BIOMED2 TRB-A/B primer pools were used in multiplex TRB PCR. TCRdb ran MiXCR on the multiplex PCR reads and lists one entry per CDR3 protein. The table includes around 5,000 distinct CDR3 sequences, 25% to 30% detected once. The record originates from a study of T and B cells in COVID-19 patients. Study overall: At median age roughly 30 years, recovered patients were younger than active-infection patients at about 67.

Study-level findings and limits: In COVID-19 patients, T cell receptor beta variable and joining gene use was reportedly strongly skewed.

Blood genomic DNA input for TRB amplification was about 240-550 ng. The chain uses TRBV6-5 and TRBJ2-2; maybe TRBD2 (6 bases). Sequenced: blood. The TCR was taken from a human donor with active COVID-19. The CDR3 DNA follows: TGTGCCAGCAGGCCAGCGGGGAACACCGGGGAGCTGTTTTTT. It specifies CASRPAGNTGELFF.